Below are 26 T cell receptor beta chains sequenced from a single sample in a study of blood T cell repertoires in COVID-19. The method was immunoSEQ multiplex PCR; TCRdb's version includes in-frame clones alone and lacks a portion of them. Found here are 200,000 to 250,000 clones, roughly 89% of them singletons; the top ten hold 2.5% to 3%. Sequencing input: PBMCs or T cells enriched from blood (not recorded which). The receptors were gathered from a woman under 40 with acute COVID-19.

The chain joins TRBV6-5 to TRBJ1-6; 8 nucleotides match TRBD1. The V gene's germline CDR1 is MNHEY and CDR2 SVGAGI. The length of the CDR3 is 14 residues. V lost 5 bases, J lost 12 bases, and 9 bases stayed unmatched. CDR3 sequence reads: CASSLSGQVGPLHF. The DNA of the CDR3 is TGTGCCAGCAGTCTGTCGGGACAGGTGGGACCCCTCCACTTT.

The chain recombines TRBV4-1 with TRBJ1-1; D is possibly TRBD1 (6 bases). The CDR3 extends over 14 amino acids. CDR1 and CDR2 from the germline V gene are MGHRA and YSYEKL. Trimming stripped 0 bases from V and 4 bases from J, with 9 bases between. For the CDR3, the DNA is TGCGCCAGCAGCCAAGACTTCAGGGGCACTGAAGCTTTCTTT. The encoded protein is CASSQDFRGTEAFF.

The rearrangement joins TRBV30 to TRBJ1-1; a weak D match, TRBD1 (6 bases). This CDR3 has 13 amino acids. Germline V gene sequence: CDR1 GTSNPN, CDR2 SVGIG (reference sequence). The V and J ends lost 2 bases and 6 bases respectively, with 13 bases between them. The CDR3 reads CAWSWGTNSEAFF. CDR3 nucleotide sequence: TGTGCCTGGAGTTGGGGGACAAACTCTGAAGCTTTCTTT.

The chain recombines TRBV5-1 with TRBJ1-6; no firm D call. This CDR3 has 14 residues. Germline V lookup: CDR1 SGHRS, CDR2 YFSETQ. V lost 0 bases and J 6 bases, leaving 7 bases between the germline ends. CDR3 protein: CASSLEYGNSPLHF. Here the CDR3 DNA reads TGCGCCAGCAGCTTGGAATACGGTAATTCACCCCTCCACTTT.

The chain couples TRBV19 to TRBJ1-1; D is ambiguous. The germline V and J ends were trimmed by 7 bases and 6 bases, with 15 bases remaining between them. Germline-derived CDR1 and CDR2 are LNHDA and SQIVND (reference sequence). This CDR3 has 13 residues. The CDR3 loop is CASNSLRFSEAFF. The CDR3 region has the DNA TGTGCCAGTAATTCTTTACGGTTTTCTGAAGCTTTCTTT.

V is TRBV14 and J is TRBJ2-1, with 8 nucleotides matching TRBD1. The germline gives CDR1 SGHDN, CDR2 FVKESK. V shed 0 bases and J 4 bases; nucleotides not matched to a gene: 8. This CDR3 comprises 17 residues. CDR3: CASSQDPRTGPYNEQFF. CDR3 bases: TGTGCCAGCAGCCAAGACCCGAGGACAGGGCCTTACAATGAGCAGTTCTTC.

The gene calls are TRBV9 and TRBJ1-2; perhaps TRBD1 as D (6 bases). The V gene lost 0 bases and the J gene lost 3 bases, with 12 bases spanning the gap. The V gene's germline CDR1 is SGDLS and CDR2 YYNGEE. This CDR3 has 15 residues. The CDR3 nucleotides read TGTGCCAGCAGCGTAGATCAGCAGGGGTACTATGGCTACACCTTC. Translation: CASSVDQQGYYGYTF.

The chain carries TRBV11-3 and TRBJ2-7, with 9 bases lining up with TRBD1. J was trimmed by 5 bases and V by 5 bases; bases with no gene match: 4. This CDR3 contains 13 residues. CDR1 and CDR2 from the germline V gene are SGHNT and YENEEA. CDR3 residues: CASSHWDRDEQYF. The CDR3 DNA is TGTGCCAGCAGCCACTGGGACAGGGACGAGCAGTACTTC.

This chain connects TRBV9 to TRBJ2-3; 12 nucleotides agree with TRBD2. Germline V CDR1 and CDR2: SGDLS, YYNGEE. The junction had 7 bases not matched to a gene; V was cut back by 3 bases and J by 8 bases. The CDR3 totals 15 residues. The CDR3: CASSGPSGGAGTQYF. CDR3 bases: TGTGCCAGCAGCGGTCCTAGCGGGGGGGCCGGTACGCAGTATTTT.

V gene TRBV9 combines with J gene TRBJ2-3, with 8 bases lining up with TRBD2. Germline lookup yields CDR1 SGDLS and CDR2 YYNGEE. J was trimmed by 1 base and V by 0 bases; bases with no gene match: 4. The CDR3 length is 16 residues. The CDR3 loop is CASSVERGGGTDTQYF. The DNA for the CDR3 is TGTGCCAGCAGCGTAGAACGGGGGGGCGGCACAGATACGCAGTATTTT.

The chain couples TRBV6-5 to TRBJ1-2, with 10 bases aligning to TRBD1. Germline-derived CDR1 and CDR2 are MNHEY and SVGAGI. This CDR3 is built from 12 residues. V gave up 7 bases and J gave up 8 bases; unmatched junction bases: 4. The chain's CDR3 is CASKMTGGGYTF. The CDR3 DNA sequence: TGTGCCAGCAAGATGACAGGGGGCGGCTACACCTTC.

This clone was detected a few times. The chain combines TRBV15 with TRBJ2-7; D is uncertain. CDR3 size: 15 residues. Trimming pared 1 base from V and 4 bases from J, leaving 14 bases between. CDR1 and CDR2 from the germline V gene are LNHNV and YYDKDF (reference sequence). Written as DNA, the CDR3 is TGTGCCACCAGCAGAGCGACGACAACCCGATACGAGCAGTACTTC. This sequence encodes CATSRATTTRYEQYF.

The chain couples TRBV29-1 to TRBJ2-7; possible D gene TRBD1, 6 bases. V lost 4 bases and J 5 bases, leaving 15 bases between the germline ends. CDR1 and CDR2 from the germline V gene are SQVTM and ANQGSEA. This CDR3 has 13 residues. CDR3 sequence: CSVGTGQKDEQYF. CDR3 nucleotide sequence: TGCAGCGTTGGCACAGGGCAGAAAGACGAGCAGTACTTC.

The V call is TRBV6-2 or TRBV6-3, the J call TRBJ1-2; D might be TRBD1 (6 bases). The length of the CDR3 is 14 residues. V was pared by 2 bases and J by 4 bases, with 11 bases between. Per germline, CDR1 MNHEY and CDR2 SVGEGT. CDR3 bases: TGTGCCAGCAGTTACAGCCAGGGGCCCTATGGCTACACCTTC. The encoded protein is CASSYSQGPYGYTF.

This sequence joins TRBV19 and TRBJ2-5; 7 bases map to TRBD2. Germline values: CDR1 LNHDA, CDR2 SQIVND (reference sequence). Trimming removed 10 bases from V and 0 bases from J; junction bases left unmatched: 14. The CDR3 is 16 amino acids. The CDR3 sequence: CATRDGASGDQETQYF. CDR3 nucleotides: TGTGCCACCAGGGACGGGGCTAGCGGAGACCAAGAGACCCAGTACTTC.

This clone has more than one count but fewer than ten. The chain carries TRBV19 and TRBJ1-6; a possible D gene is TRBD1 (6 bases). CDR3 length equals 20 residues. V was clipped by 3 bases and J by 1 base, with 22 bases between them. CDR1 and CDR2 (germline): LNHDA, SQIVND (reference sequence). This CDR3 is CASSIDGGTIPLSYNSPLHF. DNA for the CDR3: TGTGCCAGTAGTATTGACGGTGGGACAATCCCGTTGTCCTATAATTCACCCCTCCACTTT. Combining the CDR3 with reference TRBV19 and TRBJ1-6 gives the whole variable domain DGGITQSPKYLFRKEGQNVTLSCEQNLNHDAMYWYRQDPGQGLRLIYYSQIVNDFQKGDIAEGYSVSREKKESFPLTVTSAQKNPTAFYLCASSIDGGTIPLSYNSPLHFGNGTRLTVT.

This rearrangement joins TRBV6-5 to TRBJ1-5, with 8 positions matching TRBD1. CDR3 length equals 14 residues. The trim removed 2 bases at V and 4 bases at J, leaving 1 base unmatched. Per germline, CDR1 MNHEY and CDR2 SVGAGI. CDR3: CASSYGQGNQPQHF. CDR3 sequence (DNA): TGTGCCAGCAGTTACGGACAGGGAAATCAGCCCCAGCATTTT.

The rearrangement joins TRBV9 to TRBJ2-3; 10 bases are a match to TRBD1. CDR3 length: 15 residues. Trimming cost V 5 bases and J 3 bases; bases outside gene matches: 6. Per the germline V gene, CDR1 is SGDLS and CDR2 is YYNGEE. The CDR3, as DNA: TGTGCCAGCAGTTCAGACAGGGGGCAAACAGATACGCAGTATTTT. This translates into CASSSDRGQTDTQYF. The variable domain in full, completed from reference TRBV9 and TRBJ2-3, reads DSGVTQTPKHLITATGQRVTLRCSPRSGDLSVYWYQQSLDQGLQFLIQYYNGEERAKGNILERFSAQQFPDLHSELNLSSLELGDSALYFCASSSDRGQTDTQYFGPGTRLTVL.

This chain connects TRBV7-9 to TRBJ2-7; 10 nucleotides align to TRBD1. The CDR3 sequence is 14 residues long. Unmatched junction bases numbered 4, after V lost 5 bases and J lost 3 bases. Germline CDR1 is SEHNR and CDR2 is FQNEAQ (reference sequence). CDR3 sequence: CASSPRTGGYEQYF. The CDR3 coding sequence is TGTGCCAGCAGCCCCCGGACAGGGGGCTACGAGCAGTACTTC.

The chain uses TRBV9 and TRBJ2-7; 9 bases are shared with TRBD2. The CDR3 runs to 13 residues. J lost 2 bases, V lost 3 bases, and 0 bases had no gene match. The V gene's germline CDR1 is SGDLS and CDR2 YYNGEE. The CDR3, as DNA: TGTGCCAGCAGCGGACTAGCGGCCTACGAGCAGTACTTC. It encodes CASSGLAAYEQYF.

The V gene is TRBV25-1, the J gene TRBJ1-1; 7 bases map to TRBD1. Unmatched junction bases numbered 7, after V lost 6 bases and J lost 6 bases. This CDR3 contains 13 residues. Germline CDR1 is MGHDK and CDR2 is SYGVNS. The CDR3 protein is CASSLTGAAEAFF. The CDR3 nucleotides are TGTGCCAGCAGCCTCACAGGGGCAGCTGAAGCTTTCTTT.

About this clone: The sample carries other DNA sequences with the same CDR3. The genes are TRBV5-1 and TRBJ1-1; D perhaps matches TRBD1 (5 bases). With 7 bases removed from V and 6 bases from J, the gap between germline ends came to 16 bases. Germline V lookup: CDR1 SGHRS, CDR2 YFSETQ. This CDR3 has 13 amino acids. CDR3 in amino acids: CASSRTGGAEAFF. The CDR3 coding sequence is TGCGCCAGCTCCCGGACTGGGGGGGCTGAAGCTTTCTTT. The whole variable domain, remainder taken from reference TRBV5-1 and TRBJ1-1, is KAGVTQTPRYLIKTRGQQVTLSCSPISGHRSVSWYQQTPGQGLQFLFEYFSETQRNKGNFPGRFSGRQFSNSRSEMNVSTLELGDSALYLCASSRTGGAEAFFGQGTRLTVV.

The CDR3, as DNA: TGTGCCACCAGCAGAGATGGGGGACAGAGCACAGATACGCAGTATTTT. It specifies CATSRDGGQSTDTQYF. J is TRBJ2-3 and V is TRBV15, with 7 bases that match TRBD1. The CDR3 has 16 amino acids. J gave up 0 bases and V 0 bases, and 3 bases lay outside the gene matches. The germline CDR1 and CDR2 sequences are LNHNV and YYDKDF (reference sequence).

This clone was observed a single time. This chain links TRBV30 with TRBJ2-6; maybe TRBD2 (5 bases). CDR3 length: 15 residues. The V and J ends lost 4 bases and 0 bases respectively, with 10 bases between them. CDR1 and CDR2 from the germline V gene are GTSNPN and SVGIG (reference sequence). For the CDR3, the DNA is TGTGCCTGGACCTTGGGAGACTCTGGGGCCAACGTCCTGACTTTC. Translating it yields CAWTLGDSGANVLTF. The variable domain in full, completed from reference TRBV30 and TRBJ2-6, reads SQTIHQWPATLVQPVGSPLSLECTVEGTSNPNLYWYRQAAGRGLQLLFYSVGIGQISSEVPQNLSASRPQDRQFILSSKKLLLSDSGFYLCAWTLGDSGANVLTFGAGSRLTVL.

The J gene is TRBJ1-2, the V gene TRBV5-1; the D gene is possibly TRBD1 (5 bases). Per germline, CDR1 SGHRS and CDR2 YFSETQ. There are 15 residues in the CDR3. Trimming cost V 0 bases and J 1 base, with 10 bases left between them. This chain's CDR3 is CASSLDGRDNYGYTF. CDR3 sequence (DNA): TGCGCCAGCAGCTTGGACGGCAGGGATAACTATGGCTACACCTTC.

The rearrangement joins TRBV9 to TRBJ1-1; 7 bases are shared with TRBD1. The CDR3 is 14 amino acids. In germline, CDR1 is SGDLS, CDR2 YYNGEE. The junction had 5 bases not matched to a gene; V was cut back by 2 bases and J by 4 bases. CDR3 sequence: CASSVSQGGTEAFF. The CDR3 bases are TGTGCCAGCAGCGTTTCTCAGGGGGGCACTGAAGCTTTCTTT.